This is a list of T cell receptor beta chains from one sample in a study of T cells in Graves' hyperthyroidism and ophthalmopathy. TCRdb used MiXCR to reprocess the multiplex PCR reads, holding one entry per CDR3 protein. The repertoire holds under 400,000 distinct CDR3 sequences, with approximately 17% as singletons. What was sequenced was blood. The origin of the receptors is a man aged 30 to 39 with Graves' hyperthyroidism. Both conserved end residues are part of each CDR3. D genes are given only for firm matches. Size is stated for part of the rows, as once, few or many counts, or as a class when the clone is expanded.

D gene	J gene	V gene	clone size	CDR3 DNA	CDR3 protein
.	TRBJ2-7	TRBV10-3	.	TGTGCCATCGCCCGGGGAACAGCCTCCTACGAGCAGTACTTC	CAIARGTASYEQYF
TRBD2	TRBJ2-3	TRBV12-3/TRBV12-4	many	TGTGCCAGCAGTGGCCCCAGAGGAGGGAGGGATGAAACAGATACGCAGTATTTT	CASSGPRGGRDETDTQYF
.	TRBJ2-7	TRBV20-1	many	TGCAGTGCTAGCCCCCTTAGCGGATACTCCTACGAGCAGTACTTC	CSASPLSGYSYEQYF
TRBD1	TRBJ1-1	TRBV19	.	TGTGCCAGTAGTATATCAGGGGGCCACACTGAAGCTTTCTTT	CASSISGGHTEAFF
.	TRBJ1-1	TRBV6-4	few	TGTGCCAGCAGTGAGACTGAGTGGAACACTGAAGCTTTCTTT	CASSETEWNTEAFF
.	TRBJ1-2	TRBV3-1	many	TGTGCCAGCAGCCTCAACGTCGAGGGCTACACCTTC	CASSLNVEGYTF
TRBD2	TRBJ2-7	TRBV10-3	.	TGTGCCATCAGTGAGTCTGCTAGCGGATCCTACAATGAGCAGTACTTC	CAISESASGSYNEQYF
TRBD2	TRBJ2-3	TRBV20-1	many	TGCAGTGCTACAGGTGAAAGAAGCGGGAGGGCAGGGATCACAGATACGCAGTATTTT	CSATGERSGRAGITDTQYF
.	TRBJ1-1	TRBV18	.	TGTGCCAGCTCACTTCGATACCCCGACGGGAACACTGAAGCTTTCTTT	CASSLRYPDGNTEAFF
TRBD2	TRBJ2-7	TRBV19	few	TGTGCCAGTAGTCCCTCTAGCGGGTCCACCTACGAGCAGTACTTC	CASSPSSGSTYEQYF
TRBD2	TRBJ2-5	TRBV24-1	many	TGTGCCACCAGTGATCGTGGACTAGCGGGAGTTGAGACCCAGTACTTC	CATSDRGLAGVETQYF
.	TRBJ2-3	TRBV5-1	many	TGCGCCAGCAGCTTAGAAGTAAGCGGTAGCACAGATACGCAGTATTTT	CASSLEVSGSTDTQYF
.	TRBJ2-2	TRBV6-1	many	TGTGCCAGCACCCTGAACCCCTACACGAACACCGGGGAGCTGTTTTTT	CASTLNPYTNTGELFF
TRBD2	TRBJ2-2	TRBV3-1	.	TGTGCCAGCAGCCAAGATTTCGCGAGGAGCGGGAGCACCGGGGAGCTGTTTTTT	CASSQDFARSGSTGELFF
.	TRBJ1-1	TRBV7-9	few	TGTGCCAGCAGCTTAGAGGGGGGGGGACAGAACACTGAAGCTTTCTTT	CASSLEGGGQNTEAFF
TRBD1	TRBJ1-2	TRBV29-1	many	TGCAGCGTTGAAGGGACAGGGGGCGTATTTAGTGGCTACACCTTC	CSVEGTGGVFSGYTF
.	TRBJ2-7	TRBV29-1	.	TGCAGCGTCAGGCGGCGCTACGAGCAGTACTTC	CSVRRRYEQYF
TRBD1	TRBJ2-7	TRBV12-3/TRBV12-4	many	TGTGCCAGCAGGCCTCAGGGGGCCCGGGTCTACGAGCAGTACTTC	CASRPQGARVYEQYF
.	TRBJ1-5	TRBV3-1	many	TGTGCCAGCAGCCAAGGGACGGTCGGACAGCCCCAGCATTTT	CASSQGTVGQPQHF
.	TRBJ2-3	TRBV11-2	many	TGTGCCAGCAGCTCCCGGGCGCAAGCAGATACGCAGTATTTT	CASSSRAQADTQYF
TRBD2	TRBJ2-5	TRBV5-1	.	TGCGCCAGCAGCCCTGGTAGCGGGAGTGAGACCCAGTACTTC	CASSPGSGSETQYF
.	TRBJ1-4	TRBV12-3/TRBV12-4	many	TGTGCCAGCAGTTTAGGGACACTCGCAACTAATGAAAAACTGTTTTTT	CASSLGTLATNEKLFF
.	TRBJ1-1	TRBV11-2	few	TGTGCCAGCAGCTTCCTGGACTATAACACTGAAGCTTTCTTT	CASSFLDYNTEAFF
TRBD1	TRBJ2-3	TRBV2	many	TGTGCCAGCAGTGGGGACAGGACTAGCACAGATACGCAGTATTTT	CASSGDRTSTDTQYF
.	TRBJ2-3	TRBV28	once	TGTGCCAGCAGTTGGCCGGCGTTGGTGCAGAGCGGGACAGATCCTGTGGATACGCAGTATTTT	CASSWPALVQSGTDPVDTQYF
.	TRBJ1-2	TRBV11-2	many	TGTGCCAGCAGTTGGGGCGGGCCCGAAGGCCCCCGGCAAGGCTACACCTTC	CASSWGGPEGPRQGYTF
.	TRBJ1-3	TRBV28	many	TGTGCCAGCAGGAGGACAGTACTTAGTCCTGGAAACACCATATATTTT	CASRRTVLSPGNTIYF